Below, 6 T cell receptor beta chains from the same sample are listed, as sequenced in a study of regulatory T cells in long-lasting Graves disease. Combining iRepertoire HTBI primers with Arm-PCR of CDR3 regions, the authors built TCR beta libraries. Using its own MiXCR run on the multiplex PCR reads, TCRdb lists one record per CDR3 protein. The table lists 400,000 to 450,000 distinct CDR3 sequences, roughly 17% of them singletons. Regarding time point: newly diagnosed GD, antithyroid drugs for less than 3 months. RNA extracted from PBMCs served as the sequencing template. The same sample was also studied in work on T cells in Graves' hyperthyroidism and ophthalmopathy.

The source material was peripheral blood mononuclear cells (PBMCs), sampled at new diagnosis, from a patient treated with antithyroid drugs. The source of these receptors is a woman aged 30 to 39 with Graves disease.

This chain joins TRBV12-3 or TRBV12-4 and TRBJ2-2; the match to TRBD2 covers 10 bases. With V trimmed by 6 bases and J by 1 base, 5 bases remained unmatched. The length of the CDR3 is 16 residues. The CDR3: CASRPRTSGNTGELFF. CDR3 coding DNA: TGTGCCAGCAGGCCGAGGACTAGCGGGAACACCGGGGAGCTGTTTTTT.

This clonotype has a count of ten or more. The chain joins TRBV20-1 to TRBJ2-7; D is unclear. The length of the CDR3 is 12 residues. The ends were cut back, 0 bases at V and 2 bases at J, with 5 bases in the middle. In germline, CDR1 is DFQATT, CDR2 SNEGSKA (reference sequence). The CDR3 spells CSAREGPYEQYF. The CDR3 nucleotides read TGCAGTGCTAGAGAAGGACCCTACGAGCAGTACTTC.

CDR3 nucleotide sequence: TGTGCCAGCAGTGCGTCCCCCGGGACGGCTTATGGCTACACCTTC. Protein: CASSASPGTAYGYTF. The chain uses TRBV25-1 and TRBJ1-2, with D perhaps TRBD1 (5 bases). The CDR3 is 15 amino acids. Germline CDR1 and CDR2: MGHDK and SYGVNS. V was shortened by 4 bases and J by 5 bases, with 17 bases between the two germline ends.

This clonotype was seen repeatedly, ten times or more. The chain employs TRBV18 and TRBJ1-5; unclear D gene. The germline CDR1 and CDR2 sequences are KGHSH and LQKENI. Trimming left V 1 base short and J 2 bases short, with 12 bases between. This CDR3 region has 16 residues. The CDR3 nucleotides read TGTGCCAGCTCACCACTTATCGTAACCGGCAATCAGCCCCAGCATTTT. Protein product: CASSPLIVTGNQPQHF. Using reference TRBV18 and TRBJ1-5 for the parts outside the CDR3, the full variable domain is NAGVMQNPRHLVRRRGQEARLRCSPMKGHSHVYWYRQLPEEGLKFMVYLQKENIIDESGMPKERFSAEFPKEGPSILRIQQVVRGDSAAYFCASSPLIVTGNQPQHFGDGTRLSIL.

This clonotype was counted ten times or more. The chain has TRBV27 and TRBJ2-5, with no clear D. This CDR3 comprises 11 residues. V was pared by 4 bases and J by 7 bases, with 7 bases between. Germline values: CDR1 MNHEY, CDR2 SMNVEV (reference sequence). The CDR3 region has the DNA TGTGCCAGCAGTTCGCACGGGACCCAGTACTTC. This encodes CASSSHGTQYF.

Many counts were recorded for this clonotype. The DNA of the CDR3 is TGCAGTGCTAGAGATCTAGACACCTCTTTCGCCTACGAGCAGTACTTC. It encodes CSARDLDTSFAYEQYF. This chain links TRBV20-1 with TRBJ2-7; D remains unclear. Trimming left V 0 bases short and J 2 bases short, with 17 bases between. The germline CDR1 and CDR2 sequences are DFQATT and SNEGSKA (reference sequence). The CDR3 is 16 amino acids.